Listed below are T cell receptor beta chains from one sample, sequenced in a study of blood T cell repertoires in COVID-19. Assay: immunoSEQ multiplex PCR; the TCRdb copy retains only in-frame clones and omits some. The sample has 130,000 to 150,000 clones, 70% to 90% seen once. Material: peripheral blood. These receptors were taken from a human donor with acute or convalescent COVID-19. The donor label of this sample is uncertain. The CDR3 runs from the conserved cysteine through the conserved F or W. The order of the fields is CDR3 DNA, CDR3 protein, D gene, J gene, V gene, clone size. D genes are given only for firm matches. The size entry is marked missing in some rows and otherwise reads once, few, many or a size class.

CDR3nt: TGTGCCAGCTCACCCTCCACAGGGTTGCAGTATTTT; CDR3aa: CASSPSTGLQYF; d_gene: -; j_gene: TRBJ2-3; v_gene: TRBV18; abundance: few
CDR3nt: TGCAGCGCCCGTGATAATCCAGGGAACACCGGGGAGCTGTTTTTT; CDR3aa: CSARDNPGNTGELFF; d_gene: -; j_gene: TRBJ2-2; v_gene: TRBV29-1; abundance: -
CDR3nt: TGCGCCAGCAGTTCTCCGGGGAACACTGAAGCTTTCTTT; CDR3aa: CASSSPGNTEAFF; d_gene: -; j_gene: TRBJ1-1; v_gene: TRBV5-1; abundance: -
CDR3nt: TGTGCCAGCAGCATCCTCCGGGACAGAAGCACAGATACGCAGTATTTT; CDR3aa: CASSILRDRSTDTQYF; d_gene: TRBD1; j_gene: TRBJ2-3; v_gene: TRBV5-6; abundance: -
CDR3nt: TGCGCCAGCAGGCCGGAGAACAACTATGGCTACACCTTC; CDR3aa: CASRPENNYGYTF; d_gene: -; j_gene: TRBJ1-2; v_gene: TRBV5-1; abundance: -
CDR3nt: TGTGCCAGCAGCTATGCAACGGGAGAAACTAGCACAGATACGCAGTATTTT; CDR3aa: CASSYATGETSTDTQYF; d_gene: -; j_gene: TRBJ2-3; v_gene: TRBV7-8; abundance: -
CDR3nt: TGTGCCAGCAGTGAAGAAGGGAGGAACACTGAAGCTTTCTTT; CDR3aa: CASSEEGRNTEAFF; d_gene: -; j_gene: TRBJ1-1; v_gene: TRBV2; abundance: -
CDR3nt: TGTGCCAGCTCACCACCGGACAGCGTCGGAACTGAAGCTTTCTTT; CDR3aa: CASSPPDSVGTEAFF; d_gene: -; j_gene: TRBJ1-1; v_gene: TRBV18; abundance: -
CDR3nt: TGTGCCAGCAGCCCCCGGACAGGGGTCACCGGGGAGCTGTTTTTT; CDR3aa: CASSPRTGVTGELFF; d_gene: TRBD1; j_gene: TRBJ2-2; v_gene: TRBV9; abundance: once
CDR3nt: TGTGCCAGCAGTTACGGATCCGGGACAGTGGATCAGCCCCAGCATTTT; CDR3aa: CASSYGSGTVDQPQHF; d_gene: TRBD1; j_gene: TRBJ1-5; v_gene: TRBV6-2/TRBV6-3; abundance: -
CDR3nt: TGTGCCAGTAGTCTCTGGGACAGGGACAACTATGGCTACACCTTC; CDR3aa: CASSLWDRDNYGYTF; d_gene: TRBD1; j_gene: TRBJ1-2; v_gene: TRBV19; abundance: -
CDR3nt: TGTGCCAGCAGCTTTGGGACAGGTCCTTCACCCCTCCACTTT; CDR3aa: CASSFGTGPSPLHF; d_gene: TRBD1; j_gene: TRBJ1-6; v_gene: TRBV9; abundance: -
CDR3nt: TGTGCCAGCAGCTTAAGGGGGAGGGCAGAGACCCAGTACTTC; CDR3aa: CASSLRGRAETQYF; d_gene: TRBD2; j_gene: TRBJ2-5; v_gene: TRBV7-3; abundance: -
CDR3nt: TGTGCCAGCTCTCCCTCCGGGACAGGGGGCTCTATAGTAGCTTTCTTT; CDR3aa: CASSPSGTGGSIVAFF; d_gene: TRBD1; j_gene: TRBJ1-1; v_gene: TRBV18; abundance: -
CDR3nt: TGTGCCAGCAGCATCCGGGGTGGCTACGAGCAGTACTTC; CDR3aa: CASSIRGGYEQYF; d_gene: -; j_gene: TRBJ2-7; v_gene: TRBV27; abundance: -
CDR3nt: TGTGCCAGCAGCTTTGACAGACTCTACGAGCAGTACTTC; CDR3aa: CASSFDRLYEQYF; d_gene: -; j_gene: TRBJ2-7; v_gene: TRBV7-2; abundance: -
CDR3nt: TGTGCCATCAGGGAAAGACTAGCGGGGGACTACGAGCAGTACTTC; CDR3aa: CAIRERLAGDYEQYF; d_gene: TRBD2; j_gene: TRBJ2-7; v_gene: TRBV10-3; abundance: -
CDR3nt: TGTGCCAGCAGCCTCATGGAGGCATTTAGGAACACTGAAGCTTTCTTT; CDR3aa: CASSLMEAFRNTEAFF; d_gene: -; j_gene: TRBJ1-1; v_gene: TRBV7-2; abundance: -
CDR3nt: TGTGCCAGCAGGCAACAGGGAATCAATCAGCCCCAGCATTTT; CDR3aa: CASRQQGINQPQHF; d_gene: -; j_gene: TRBJ1-5; v_gene: TRBV27; abundance: -
CDR3nt: TGTGCCAGCAGTGGTAGCGGGGGTAAGCACACCGGGGAGCTGTTTTTT; CDR3aa: CASSGSGGKHTGELFF; d_gene: TRBD2; j_gene: TRBJ2-2; v_gene: TRBV2; abundance: -
CDR3nt: TGTGCCAGCAGCAAAGAGTTTAGGGGCGAGATGAACACTGAAGCTTTCTTT; CDR3aa: CASSKEFRGEMNTEAFF; d_gene: -; j_gene: TRBJ1-1; v_gene: TRBV21-1; abundance: -
CDR3nt: TGCGCCAGCAGCCCTCAGGGGGCGCGGAATGAAAAACTGTTTTTT; CDR3aa: CASSPQGARNEKLFF; d_gene: TRBD1; j_gene: TRBJ1-4; v_gene: TRBV5-1; abundance: -